A single sample gave rise to the 22 T cell receptor beta chains below, sequenced in a study of OX40 agonist ivuxolimab in advanced cancers. Library prep was done by the immunoSEQ multiplex PCR assay. The immuneACCESS repertoire file appears here via TCRdb, limited to in-frame rearrangements. These files lack a portion of the clones; in checked studies, under half of the deficit traces to unresolved V genes, and the cause of the others is not known. The sample yields about 49,000 clones; approximately 86% were counted once. The ten biggest clones cover less than 60% of the sample. Here the sequenced sample was CD4+ or CD8+ T cells sorted from blood, taken in a trial of the OX40 agonist ivuxolimab. Source of these receptors: an adult with an advanced solid tumor such as melanoma, head and neck, liver or kidney cancer.

This clone was counted between two and nine times. This chain connects TRBV6-1 to TRBJ2-3, with 7 bases that match TRBD1. The CDR3 runs to 14 residues. V gave up 6 bases and J gave up 1 base; unmatched junction bases: 4. CDR1 and CDR2 from the germline V gene are MNHNS and SASEGT. Here the CDR3 reads CASRVDRGTDTQYF. CDR3 coding DNA: TGTGCCAGCAGAGTAGACAGGGGCACAGATACGCAGTATTTT.

The V gene is TRBV28, the J gene TRBJ1-6; D gene unclear. The V end was cut by 6 bases, the J end by 7 bases, with 7 bases between. Germline loops: CDR1 MDHEN, CDR2 SYDVKM. The CDR3 totals 12 residues. The CDR3 protein is CASRGFNSPLHF. The CDR3 DNA follows: TGTGCCAGCAGGGGTTTCAATTCACCCCTCCACTTT. Full variable domain (remainder filled in from reference TRBV28 and TRBJ1-6): DVKVTQSSRYLVKRTGEKVFLECVQDMDHENMFWYRQDPGLGLRLIYFSYDVKMKEKGDIPEGYSVSREKKERFSLILESASTNQTSMYLCASRGFNSPLHFGNGTRLTVT.

As to this clone: Other DNA sequences from this sample encode an identical CDR3 as well. This sequence joins TRBV10-3 and TRBJ1-5, with D uncertain. Trimming removed 0 bases at V and 1 base at J, with 4 bases between. This CDR3 contains 14 residues. Per germline, CDR1 ENHRY and CDR2 SYGVKD. The CDR3 loop is CAISESVSNQPQHF. The CDR3 bases are TGTGCCATCAGTGAGTCAGTCAGCAATCAGCCCCAGCATTTT.

This chain uses TRBV2 with TRBJ1-4, with 7 bases fitting TRBD1. With V trimmed by 7 bases and J by 0 bases, 2 bases remained unmatched. The CDR3 has 14 amino acids. The germline V gene encodes CDR1 SNHLY and CDR2 FYNNEI. In DNA form, the CDR3 reads TGTGCCAGCACAGGGACAGCAACTAATGAAAAACTGTTTTTT. This sequence encodes CASTGTATNEKLFF.

The rearrangement links TRBV6-4 to TRBJ2-3, with TRBD2 as a possible D gene (5 bases). The CDR3 is 14 residues long. Germline assignment: CDR1 MRHNA and CDR2 SNTAGT. V was pared by 9 bases and J by 0 bases, with 13 bases between. The CDR3 spells CASSRTSSTDTQYF. The CDR3 nucleotides are TGTGCCAGTTCGAGGACTTCTAGCACAGATACGCAGTATTTT.

J is TRBJ2-5 and V is TRBV7-9; 9 bases map to TRBD1. The J call may be in error: the DNA end matches TRBJ2-7 better. The CDR3 has 14 amino acids. Germline CDR1 is SEHNR and CDR2 is FQNEAQ (reference sequence). The CDR3 nucleotides are TGTGCCAGCAGCTTCGGGACAGGGTACTACGAGCAGTACTTC. Protein product: CASSFGTGYYEQYF.

The chain employs TRBV6-5 and TRBJ2-7; D is possibly TRBD1 (5 bases). Germline V gene data show CDR1 as MNHEY and CDR2 as SVGAGI. The CDR3 extends over 16 amino acids. V gave up 0 bases and J gave up 1 base, with 13 bases separating them. The CDR3 here is CASSYSGQGQSYEQYF. The CDR3 DNA follows: TGTGCCAGCAGTTACTCCGGGCAGGGCCAGTCCTACGAGCAGTACTTC.

The V gene is TRBV11-2, the J gene TRBJ2-1, with 7 bases that match TRBD2. The V gene end was trimmed by 1 base and the J gene end by 2 bases; junction bases not matched to a gene: 2. CDR3 length: 15 residues. Germline values: CDR1 SGHAT, CDR2 FQNNGV. The DNA of the CDR3 is TGTGCCAGCAGCTTAGGGGCGGGGGCCTACAATGAGCAGTTCTTC. This gives the protein CASSLGAGAYNEQFF.

The gene calls are TRBV6-5 and TRBJ2-7; the D is unclear. The CDR3 runs to 15 residues. The germline gives CDR1 MNHEY, CDR2 SVGAGI. Trimming took off 0 bases at V and 4 bases at J, with 13 bases between the two ends. CDR3 DNA: TGTGCCAGCAGTTACTCTGGCGGAGTACTGTACGAGCAGTACTTC. It encodes CASSYSGGVLYEQYF.

This clone was detected only once. This rearrangement joins TRBV6-6 to TRBJ1-2; D gene uncertain. CDR1 and CDR2 from the germline V gene are MNHNY and SVGAGI (reference sequence). V shed 1 base and J shed 4 bases, with 10 bases lying between them. The CDR3 length is 14 residues. Written as DNA, the CDR3 is TGTGCCAGCAGTTACTTATCCGACTTCTATGGCTACACCTTC. Translating gives CASSYLSDFYGYTF.

This sequence joins TRBV13 and TRBJ2-7; 12 bases are shared with TRBD2. Germline V lookup: CDR1 PRHDT, CDR2 FYEKMQ (reference sequence). This CDR3 is built from 15 residues. V shed 5 bases and J 1 base; nucleotides not matched to a gene: 3. CDR3 sequence (DNA): TGTGCCAGCAGCCCCGGACTAGCGGGGTCCTACGAGCAGTACTTC. Its protein is CASSPGLAGSYEQYF. Complete variable domain (other parts from reference TRBV13 and TRBJ2-7): AAGVIQSPRHLIKEKRETATLKCYPIPRHDTVYWYQQGPGQDPQFLISFYEKMQSDKGSIPDRFSAQQFSDYHSELNMSSLELGDSALYFCASSPGLAGSYEQYFGPGTRLTVT.

This chain uses TRBV7-9 with TRBJ1-2, with D maybe TRBD1 (5 bases). Germline values: CDR1 SEHNR, CDR2 FQNEAQ (reference sequence). The CDR3 is 15 residues long. Trimming removed 2 bases from V and 5 bases from J, with 15 bases in between. The CDR3 region has the DNA TGTGCCAGCAGCTTACCAGGGAGTCAAGGGTATGGCTACACCTTC. As protein: CASSLPGSQGYGYTF.

This clone was recorded only once. This chain joins TRBV18 and TRBJ2-2; D is ambiguous. Per germline, CDR1 KGHSH and CDR2 LQKENI. The CDR3 loop spans 12 amino acids. V shed 2 bases and J shed 2 bases, with 0 bases lying between them. CDR3 sequence (DNA): TGTGCCAGCTCACCAAACACCGGGGAGCTGTTTTTT. This codes for CASSPNTGELFF. Combining the CDR3 with reference TRBV18 and TRBJ2-2 gives the whole variable domain NAGVMQNPRHLVRRRGQEARLRCSPMKGHSHVYWYRQLPEEGLKFMVYLQKENIIDESGMPKERFSAEFPKEGPSILRIQQVVRGDSAAYFCASSPNTGELFFGEGSRLTVL.

The V and J genes are TRBV7-9 and TRBJ2-2; TRBD1 agrees at 10 bases. CDR1 is SEHNR, CDR2 FQNEAQ, per germline (reference sequence). Losses at the gene ends were 0 bases for V and 7 bases for J; bases not matched to a gene: 8. The length of the CDR3 is 17 residues. The DNA for the CDR3 is TGTGCCAGCAGCTTAGCCGGTCGGGACAGGGGAATCGGGGAGCTGTTTTTT. It translates to CASSLAGRDRGIGELFF.

The V call is TRBV5-1, the J call TRBJ2-1; TRBD2 agrees at 8 bases. After removal of 3 bases from V and 2 bases from J, the junction contained 7 bases not matched to a gene. Germline V lookup: CDR1 SGHRS, CDR2 YFSETQ. This CDR3 spans 16 amino acids. In DNA, the CDR3 is TGCGCCAGCAGCTCCCAGAGCGGGAGCCCCTACAATGAGCAGTTCTTC. This translates into CASSSQSGSPYNEQFF.

J is TRBJ2-4 and V is TRBV5-1; TRBD1 matches 10 bases. Unmatched junction bases numbered 5, after V lost 3 bases and J lost 5 bases. The CDR3 is made up of 15 amino acids. Looked up from germline, CDR1 is SGHRS and CDR2 is YFSETQ. In nucleotides, the CDR3 is TGCGCCAGCAGCTCGACAGGGGGCGGCCAAAACATTCAGTACTTC. This encodes CASSSTGGGQNIQYF.

J is TRBJ2-4 and V is TRBV10-2; a possible D gene is TRBD1 (6 bases). This CDR3 has 13 amino acids. CDR1 is WSHSY and CDR2 is SAAADI in the germline V gene. V was pared by 5 bases and J by 5 bases, with 10 bases between. In nucleotides, the CDR3 is TGCGCCAGCAGTCGACAGGCCCAAAACATTCAGTACTTC. Translation gives CASSRQAQNIQYF.

CDR3 in amino acids: CASSLKGGSGANVLTF. DNA for the CDR3: TGTGCCAGCAGCCTTAAGGGGGGCTCTGGGGCCAACGTCCTGACTTTC. The gene calls are TRBV7-3 and TRBJ2-6; D is tentatively TRBD1 or TRBD2 (6 bases each). Trimming cost V 5 bases and J 0 bases, with 11 bases left between them. Germline CDR1 SGHTA, CDR2 FQGTGA. CDR3 length equals 16 residues.

This clone has a single count. V and J are TRBV9 and TRBJ2-3; D call uncertain. Germline V CDR1 and CDR2: SGDLS, YYNGEE. The CDR3 has 13 amino acids. V was clipped by 3 bases and J by 2 bases, with 7 bases between them. In DNA form, the CDR3 reads TGTGCCAGCAGCGGAGACAACACAGATACGCAGTATTTT. Its translation is CASSGDNTDTQYF.

This clone occurred once. The V gene is TRBV5-6, the J gene TRBJ2-5; no clear D. The germline V gene has CDR1 SGHDT and CDR2 YYEEEE. V gave up 4 bases and J gave up 5 bases, with 15 bases separating them. This CDR3 contains 14 residues. The CDR3 coding sequence is TGTGCCAGCAGCCCCCTGGAGACGAGTGAGACCCAGTACTTC. This gives the protein CASSPLETSETQYF.

This CDR3 reads CASSLDHGFGYGYTF. In nucleotides, the CDR3 is TGTGCCAGCAGCTTAGATCACGGCTTTGGGTATGGCTACACCTTC. The chain has TRBV11-2 and TRBJ1-2; no clear D. The germline CDR1 and CDR2 sequences are SGHAT and FQNNGV. Trimming left V 0 bases short and J 5 bases short, with 13 bases between. CDR3 length equals 15 residues.

J is TRBJ2-2 and V is TRBV2; D perhaps matches TRBD2 (5 bases). The CDR3 sequence is 12 residues long. V was clipped by 3 bases and J by 7 bases, with 6 bases between them. The germline V gene has CDR1 SNHLY and CDR2 FYNNEI. The CDR3 DNA reads TGTGCCAGCAGTGACGGGATCGGGGAGCTGTTTTTT. This translates into CASSDGIGELFF.